The sequence of this T cell receptor beta chain was determined in a study of CXCR3-negative and CXCR3-positive naive CD8 T cells. Study findings and constraints: The TRBV-TRBJ usage of naive CXCR3-negative and CXCR3-positive cells was similar, but that of memory cells differed. Naive cells with CXCR3 showed TRB CDR3s that were more hydrophobic than those in CXCR3-negative naive cells.

In the case of this clonotype: Its specificity is not known.

Libraries were UMI-labeled 5' RACE TRB cDNA. One entry per CDR3 protein, without DNA, is what TCRdb gives after re-calling the 5' RACE reads. The listing contains approximately 100,000 distinct CDR3 sequences. The CDR3 consists of 12 residues. Germline CDR1 reads SNHLY; CDR2 reads FYNNEI. A CD45RO-CCR7+CD27+CD95- profile was what naive CD8+ T cells displayed. Sequenced: naive CXCR3+ CD8+ T cells from blood. Subset specified: CD45RO-CCR7+CD27+CD95- naive CD8+ T cells expressing CXCR3 (TNR3+). The chain joins TRBV2 to TRBJ2-7; TCRdb's assignment of TRBD1 cannot be checked, as there is no DNA. The receptor was isolated from a human donor in good health. Some clones in this sample may be carry-over from other donors' samples. The CDR3: CASSGSRYEQYF.